Shown below are 11 T cell receptor beta chains from a single sample sequenced in a study of T-cell reconstitution after alpha-beta-depleted transplantation in children. TCRbeta library construction was performed incorporating unique molecular identifiers. TCRdb processed the PCR reads anew with MiXCR; each CDR3 protein has one entry. The top ten clones hold approximately 2.3% of a sample with roughly 500,000 distinct CDR3 sequences, 32% of them seen once. This sample comprised PBMCs from the stem cell graft donor, obtained from the stem cell graft. These receptors originate from a human donor who donated a stem cell graft to a child with aplastic anemia.

In this sample, this clonotype turned up a few times. The chain employs TRBV5-1 and TRBJ1-5, with 7 bases identical to TRBD1. The trim removed 0 bases at V and 0 bases at J, leaving 3 bases unmatched. The germline V gene has CDR1 SGHRS and CDR2 YFSETQ. This CDR3 spans 16 amino acids. The CDR3 coding sequence is TGCGCCAGCAGCTTGGGGGGGACAGATAGCAATCAGCCCCAGCATTTT. It yields the protein CASSLGGTDSNQPQHF.

The chain links TRBV5-1 to TRBJ2-7; 11 bases match TRBD2. V lost 4 bases to trimming and J lost 2 bases; unmatched junction nucleotides: 5. The germline V gene has CDR1 SGHRS and CDR2 YFSETQ. The CDR3 sequence is 15 residues long. The CDR3 here is CASSKGTSGTYEQYV. CDR3 sequence (DNA): TGCGCCAGCAGCAAGGGGACTAGCGGCACCTACGAGCAGTACGTC.

This clonotype came up a few times. The chain carries TRBV9 and TRBJ2-3; possibly TRBD2 for D (5 bases). The CDR3 consists of 15 residues. V was pared by 4 bases and J by 2 bases, with 14 bases between. Per the germline V gene, CDR1 is SGDLS and CDR2 is YYNGEE. Written as DNA, the CDR3 is TGTGCCAGCAGCACTATAGCGATTACCACAGATACGCAGTATTTT. The encoded protein is CASSTIAITTDTQYF.

The chain links TRBV20-1 to TRBJ2-5, with D possibly called TRBD1 or TRBD2 (5 bases each). The CDR3 is made up of 14 amino acids. Trimming shortened V by 4 bases and J by 4 bases, and 16 bases separated the two germline ends. The V gene's germline CDR1 is DFQATT and CDR2 SNEGSKA (reference sequence). The CDR3 sequence: CSATISLGTETQYF. The CDR3 region has the DNA TGCAGTGCTACTATCTCTCTCGGGACAGAGACCCAGTACTTC.

V and J are TRBV3-1 and TRBJ2-1; D is unclear. Germline V lookup: CDR1 LGHDT, CDR2 YNNKEL (reference sequence). CDR3 size: 13 residues. V lost 4 bases, J lost 15 bases, and 19 bases lay in between. CDR3 nucleotides: TGTGCCAGCAGCCCCCTCCTCGGCACAGACCCGTTCTTC. Its translation: CASSPLLGTDPFF.

The chain joins TRBV6-2 or TRBV6-3 to TRBJ2-7; 8 bases match TRBD1. Trimming cost V 4 bases and J 4 bases; bases outside gene matches: 6. There are 14 residues in the CDR3. Germline loops: CDR1 MNHEY, CDR2 SVGEGT. Written as DNA, the CDR3 is TGTGCCAGCAGTTTTACAGGGGGAAATTACGAGCAGTACGTC. Protein product: CASSFTGGNYEQYV.

The chain combines TRBV5-1 with TRBJ1-1; no reliable D call. This CDR3 spans 14 amino acids. Germline CDR1 SGHRS, CDR2 YFSETQ. V lost 1 base and J 5 bases, leaving 12 bases between the germline ends. The CDR3 sequence is CASSLLREGTEAFF. The CDR3 bases are TGCGCCAGCAGCTTGTTAAGGGAAGGAACTGAAGCTTTCTTT.

V is TRBV5-1 and J is TRBJ2-1, with D possibly matching TRBD2 (5 bases). This CDR3 has 17 amino acids. Germline V gives CDR1 SGHRS, CDR2 YFSETQ. Trimming took off 0 bases at V and 5 bases at J, with 18 bases between the two ends. The CDR3 DNA sequence: TGCGCCAGCAGCTTGGCCTCGGTGACTATCCTTAACAATGAGCAGTTCTTC. Translating it yields CASSLASVTILNNEQFF.

The chain recombines TRBV7-9 with TRBJ1-1; TRBD1 is a possible D gene (5 bases). Germline loops: CDR1 SEHNR, CDR2 FQNEAQ (reference sequence). The CDR3 loop spans 15 amino acids. The germline V and J ends were trimmed by 1 base and 1 base, with 10 bases remaining between them. The CDR3 reads CASSLGDAKNTEAFF. The CDR3 region has the DNA TGTGCCAGCAGCTTAGGGGACGCTAAGAACACTGAAGCTTTCTTT.

This clonotype was detected a few times. This rearrangement joins TRBV4-3 to TRBJ2-4, with D tentatively TRBD1 (6 bases). Germline V gene data show CDR1 as LGHNA and CDR2 as YSLEER. CDR3 length: 15 residues. Trimming took off 3 bases at V and 1 base at J, with 10 bases between the two ends. In DNA, the CDR3 is TGCGCCAGCAGCCAGAACACAGGGGCCAAAAACATTCAGTACTTC. The encoded protein is CASSQNTGAKNIQYF.

This sequence joins TRBV20-1 and TRBJ2-6; D remains ambiguous. V dropped 6 bases and J dropped 4 bases, with 10 bases sitting between them. CDR1 and CDR2 (germline): DFQATT, SNEGSKA (reference sequence). This CDR3 is 13 amino acids long. CDR3 nucleotides: TGCAGTGCCGTAGATCTAGGGGCCAACGTCCTGACTTTC. It codes for CSAVDLGANVLTF.